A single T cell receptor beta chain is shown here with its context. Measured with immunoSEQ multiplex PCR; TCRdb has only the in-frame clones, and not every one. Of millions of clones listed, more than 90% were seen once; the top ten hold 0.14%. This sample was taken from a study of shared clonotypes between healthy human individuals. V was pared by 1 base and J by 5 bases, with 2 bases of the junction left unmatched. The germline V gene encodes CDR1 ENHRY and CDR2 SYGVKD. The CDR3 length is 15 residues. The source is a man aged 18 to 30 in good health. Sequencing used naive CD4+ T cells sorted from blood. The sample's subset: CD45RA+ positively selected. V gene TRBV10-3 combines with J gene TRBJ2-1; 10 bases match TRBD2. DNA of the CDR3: TGTGCCATCAGTGAGTGGACTAGCGGACACAATGAGCAGTTCTTC. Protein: CAISEWTSGHNEQFF.